This TCR beta chain appears in the sequencing data of a study of long-term antiretroviral therapy in people with HIV. The libraries were made with immunoSEQ v3.0 at survey level. Data came from immunoSEQ multiplex PCR; TCRdb stores just in-frame clones and leaves some out. This sample has about 24,000 clones, with 75% to 90% found just once. The V gene's germline CDR1 is LNHDA and CDR2 SQIVND (reference sequence). The CDR3 is made up of 13 amino acids. V shed 7 bases and J shed 8 bases, with 14 bases lying between them. The V and J genes are TRBV19 and TRBJ2-2; D is perhaps TRBD1 or TRBD2 (5 bases each). This TCR was recovered from a man aged 45-65 years with HIV. The sample was unsorted PBMCs, taken 0.4 years after starting antiretroviral therapy. This CDR3 is CASILAGSGELFF. DNA of the CDR3: TGTGCCAGTATTCTAGCAGGGTCTGGGGAGCTGTTTTTT. The complete variable domain, with remaining parts taken from reference TRBV19 and TRBJ2-2, reads DGGITQSPKYLFRKEGQNVTLSCEQNLNHDAMYWYRQDPGQGLRLIYYSQIVNDFQKGDIAEGYSVSREKKESFPLTVTSAQKNPTAFYLCASILAGSGELFFGEGSRLTVL.